The 18 T cell receptor beta chains below all came from one sample that was sequenced in a study of T cell changes during pregnancy in multiple sclerosis (dated by TCRdb to 2018 to 2020). Receptor amplification or capture employed the immunoSEQ multiplex PCR assay. Held by TCRdb, this immuneACCESS table contains in-frame sequences only and omits some clones. Under half of the omission traces to an unresolved V gene where checked; the cause of the rest is unknown. This sample comprises over 100,000 clones, around 90% of them detected only once. The biggest ten clones account for about 1.5% of the sample. Sequenced material: peripheral blood, taken in the third trimester of pregnancy. Receptors originate from a female donor with multiple sclerosis, enrolled in a pregnancy study.

The count of this clone is one. V gene TRBV2 combines with J gene TRBJ1-4; D may be TRBD1 (5 bases). The CDR3 is made up of 14 amino acids. V was cut by 7 bases and J by 5 bases, with 14 bases left in between. CDR1 and CDR2 from the germline V gene are SNHLY and FYNNEI. The CDR3 here is CASTADRSNEKLFF. CDR3 in DNA: TGTGCCAGCACGGCTGACAGATCCAATGAAAAACTGTTTTTT.

The V call is TRBV7-7, the J call TRBJ2-1, with 15 bases identical to TRBD2. Germline trimming cut 3 bases from V and 7 bases from J; bases unmatched to any gene: 1. This CDR3 contains 15 residues. Germline values: CDR1 SSHAT, CDR2 FNYEAQ (reference sequence). In DNA, the CDR3 is TGTGCCAGCAGCTTGGGACTAGCGGGAGGAAATGAGCAGTTCTTC. It is translated as CASSLGLAGGNEQFF.

The chain couples TRBV18 to TRBJ2-6; TRBD1 is a possible D gene (5 bases). The CDR3 totals 15 residues. Germline lookup yields CDR1 KGHSH and CDR2 LQKENI. The V end was cut by 4 bases, the J end by 11 bases, with 18 bases between. CDR3 region: CASSLEQAPKDVLTF. The CDR3 DNA reads TGTGCCAGCTCACTCGAACAGGCCCCAAAGGACGTCCTGACTTTC.

The rearrangement uses TRBV7-9 and TRBJ2-4, with 11 positions matching TRBD2. The CDR3 length is 18 residues. Germline V CDR1 and CDR2: SEHNR, FQNEAQ (reference sequence). V shed 5 bases and J 3 bases; nucleotides not matched to a gene: 12. CDR3 sequence reads: CASSPARASGRYKNIQYF. Written as DNA, the CDR3 is TGTGCCAGCAGCCCAGCGCGGGCTAGCGGGAGGTACAAAAACATTCAGTACTTC.

The chain uses TRBV9 and TRBJ2-2; 14 positions agree with TRBD2. V lost 3 bases, J lost 10 bases, and 14 bases stayed unmatched. The CDR3 length is 18 residues. Per germline, CDR1 SGDLS and CDR2 YYNGEE. CDR3 loop: CASSGGPGLAGVELELFF. The CDR3 coding sequence is TGTGCCAGCAGCGGAGGCCCGGGACTAGCGGGGGTGGAACTGGAGCTGTTTTTT. The variable domain in full, completed from reference TRBV9 and TRBJ2-2, reads DSGVTQTPKHLITATGQRVTLRCSPRSGDLSVYWYQQSLDQGLQFLIQYYNGEERAKGNILERFSAQQFPDLHSELNLSSLELGDSALYFCASSGGPGLAGVELELFFGEGSRLTVL.

J is TRBJ1-5 and V is TRBV5-6, with TRBD1 matching over 7 bases. Germline CDR1 SGHDT, CDR2 YYEEEE. CDR3 length: 15 residues. V was clipped by 4 bases and J by 2 bases; unmatched bases: 6. Written as DNA, the CDR3 is TGTGCCAGCAGCCAAAGGACAGGCGGCAATCAGCCCCAGCATTTT. It encodes CASSQRTGGNQPQHF.

The J gene is TRBJ1-2, the V gene TRBV6-6; no reliable D call. Germline assignment: CDR1 MNHNY and CDR2 SVGAGI (reference sequence). V lost 2 bases, J lost 4 bases, and 17 bases lay in between. The CDR3 has 16 amino acids. CDR3 bases: TGTGCCAGCAGTTACGGAGGGAGGCACGAGGGCTATGGCTACACCTTC. It translates to CASSYGGRHEGYGYTF.

The V gene is TRBV27, the J gene TRBJ2-1; 10 positions match TRBD2. In germline, CDR1 is MNHEY, CDR2 SMNVEV (reference sequence). J was trimmed by 8 bases and V by 4 bases; bases with no gene match: 8. The length of the CDR3 is 15 residues. CDR3 bases: TGTGCCAGCAGTTCGCGACTAGCGGGTTGGGATGAGCAGTTCTTC. Translating gives CASSSRLAGWDEQFF.

The V call is TRBV7-2, the J call TRBJ2-7; 10 positions match TRBD2. V dropped 7 bases and J dropped 2; count of bases not matched to a gene: 11. The CDR3 contains 16 residues. CDR1 is SGHTA, CDR2 FQGNSA, per germline. This CDR3 is CASTKRTSGVTYEQYF. CDR3 DNA sequence: TGTGCCAGCACCAAGCGAACTAGCGGGGTAACCTACGAGCAGTACTTC. The whole variable domain, filled in from reference TRBV7-2 and TRBJ2-7, reads GAGVSQSPSNKVTEKGKDVELRCDPISGHTALYWYRQSLGQGLEFLIYFQGNSAPDKSGLPSDRFSAERTGGSVSTLTIQRTQQEDSAVYLCASTKRTSGVTYEQYFGPGTRLTVT.

A few counts support this clone. J is TRBJ1-6 and V is TRBV2; D is unresolved. The CDR3 contains 17 residues. V shed 1 base and J shed 0 bases, with 10 bases lying between them. Germline CDR1 is SNHLY and CDR2 is FYNNEI. CDR3 in DNA: TGTGCCAGCAGTGAAGTTAAAGCGAGCTCCTATAATTCACCCCTCCACTTT. The encoded protein is CASSEVKASSYNSPLHF.

This clone came up once. The chain couples TRBV6-1 to TRBJ2-7, with unresolved D. Trimming pared 5 bases from V and 0 bases from J, leaving 11 bases between. This CDR3 is 14 amino acids long. Per the germline V gene, CDR1 is MNHNS and CDR2 is SASEGT. The CDR3 spells CASSWRFSSYEQYF. CDR3 in DNA: TGTGCCAGCAGTTGGCGGTTTAGCTCCTACGAGCAGTACTTC.

This chain connects TRBV27 to TRBJ2-3; a possible D gene is TRBD2 (5 bases). CDR1 and CDR2 (germline): MNHEY, SMNVEV (reference sequence). The CDR3 covers 16 residues. V dropped 7 bases and J dropped 1 base, with 18 bases sitting between them. CDR3 amino acids: CASTPLGREGTDTQYF. CDR3 nucleotide sequence: TGTGCCAGCACCCCCTTGGGGAGAGAAGGCACAGATACGCAGTATTTT.

The V gene is TRBV28, the J gene TRBJ2-7, with a possible D match to TRBD1 (6 bases). CDR3 length: 15 residues. V was cut by 6 bases and J by 4 bases, with 19 bases left in between. Germline CDR1 reads MDHEN; CDR2 reads SYDVKM. The CDR3 protein is CASSLPGDAMYEQYF. The DNA for the CDR3 is TGTGCCAGCAGCTTACCAGGGGACGCTATGTACGAGCAGTACTTC. Using reference TRBV28 and TRBJ2-7 for the parts outside the CDR3, the full variable domain is DVKVTQSSRYLVKRTGEKVFLECVQDMDHENMFWYRQDPGLGLRLIYFSYDVKMKEKGDIPEGYSVSREKKERFSLILESASTNQTSMYLCASSLPGDAMYEQYFGPGTRLTVT.

V and J are TRBV29-1 and TRBJ2-7; D might be TRBD1 (5 bases). The CDR3 runs 12 residues. V shed 4 bases and J shed 5 bases, with 12 bases lying between them. From germline, CDR1 is SQVTM and CDR2 ANQGSEA. CDR3 DNA sequence: TGCAGCGTTGTTCCAGGGTATGACGAGCAGTACTTC. Protein product: CSVVPGYDEQYF.

The chain recombines TRBV15 with TRBJ2-3, with D possibly being TRBD1 (6 bases). CDR1 LNHNV and CDR2 YYDKDF come from the germline V gene (reference sequence). This CDR3 has 15 residues. Trimming pared 0 bases from V and 6 bases from J, leaving 13 bases between. The CDR3 DNA reads as TGTGCCACCAGCAGAGACAGGGGTGGGGGTGATACGCAGTATTTT. This codes for CATSRDRGGGDTQYF. The full variable domain, with the rest looked up from reference TRBV15 and TRBJ2-3, is DAMVIQNPRYQVTQFGKPVTLSCSQTLNHNVMYWYQQKSSQAPKLLFHYYDKDFNNEADTPDNFQSRRPNTSFCFLDIRSPGLGDTAMYLCATSRDRGGGDTQYFGPGTRLTVL.

The chain couples TRBV10-2 to TRBJ2-1; possibly TRBD2 for D (6 bases). This CDR3 spans 13 amino acids. In germline, CDR1 is WSHSY, CDR2 SAAADI. The V end lost 8 bases, the J end lost 4 bases, and 12 bases lay between the germline ends. CDR3 bases: TGCGCCAGCCGGGACTTGGCATACAATGAGCAGTTCTTC. Translation gives CASRDLAYNEQFF.

This clone was picked up one time. This chain's CDR3 is CACLQGLTEAFF. The CDR3 DNA reads as TGTGCCTGCTTACAGGGTCTTACTGAAGCTTTCTTT. The chain carries TRBV30 and TRBJ1-1, with a possible D match to TRBD1 (6 bases). Deletions cut 6 bases from V and 5 bases from J, with 13 bases between. The CDR3 is 12 residues long. Germline CDR1 reads GTSNPN; CDR2 reads SVGIG (reference sequence). Variable domain in full (rest from reference TRBV30 and TRBJ1-1): SQTIHQWPATLVQPVGSPLSLECTVEGTSNPNLYWYRQAAGRGLQLLFYSVGIGQISSEVPQNLSASRPQDRQFILSSKKLLLSDSGFYLCACLQGLTEAFFGQGTRLTVV.

This chain connects TRBV18 to TRBJ2-3; D is possibly TRBD1 (8 bases). V lost 4 bases and J lost 4, with 21 bases in between. Germline V lookup: CDR1 KGHSH, CDR2 LQKENI. This CDR3 has 17 amino acids. In nucleotides, the CDR3 is TGTGCCAGCTCACGACCTACAGGGGGGGTTCAGGCAGATACGCAGTATTTT. Its translation is CASSRPTGGVQADTQYF.